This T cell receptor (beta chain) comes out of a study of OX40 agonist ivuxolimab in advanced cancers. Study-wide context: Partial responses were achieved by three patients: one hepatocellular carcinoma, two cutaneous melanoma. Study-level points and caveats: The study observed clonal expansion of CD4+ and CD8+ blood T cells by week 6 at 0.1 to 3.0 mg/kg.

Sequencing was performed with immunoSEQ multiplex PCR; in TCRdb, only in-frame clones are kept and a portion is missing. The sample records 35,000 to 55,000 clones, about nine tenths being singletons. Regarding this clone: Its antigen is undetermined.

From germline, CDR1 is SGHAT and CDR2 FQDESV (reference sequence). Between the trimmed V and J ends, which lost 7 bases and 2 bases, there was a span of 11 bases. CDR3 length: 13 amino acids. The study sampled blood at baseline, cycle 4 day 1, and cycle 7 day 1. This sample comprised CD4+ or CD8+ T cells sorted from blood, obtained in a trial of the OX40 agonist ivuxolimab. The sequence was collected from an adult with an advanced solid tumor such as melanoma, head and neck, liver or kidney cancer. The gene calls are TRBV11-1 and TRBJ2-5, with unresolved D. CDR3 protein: CASNPGGQETQYF. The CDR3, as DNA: TGTGCCAGCAACCCTGGTGGTCAAGAGACCCAGTACTTC.